The present T cell receptor (beta chain) was sequenced within a study of regulatory T cells in long-lasting Graves disease. This clonotype was found a few times. This CDR3 contains 15 residues. The germline V gene has CDR1 MDHEN and CDR2 SYDVKM. The V and J ends lost 3 bases and 3 bases, in that order; junction bases with no gene match: 6. Relying on iRepertoire HTBI primers and Arm-PCR of CDR3 regions, the team built TCR beta libraries. Source study methods: About 62 TRBV and 11 to 15 TRBJ segments were identified across samples. TCRdb reprocessed the multiplex PCR reads with MiXCR, giving one entry per CDR3 protein. These V and J calls derive from TCRdb rather than the authors' analysis. The table lists some 560,000 distinct CDR3 sequences, about 16% of them singletons. This sample's time point: newly diagnosed GD, antithyroid drugs for less than 3 months. Following extraction of RNA from PBMCs, that RNA was used to make the TCR library. Graves' disease diagnosis used American Thyroid Association guidelines.

This sample also appeared in a second study, on T cells in Graves' hyperthyroidism and ophthalmopathy. That report notes: HTBI primers were employed in a first-round RT-PCR of the TCR CDR3.

V is TRBV28 and J is TRBJ2-3; 7 bases fit TRBD1. The clonotype comes from a woman aged 35 to 59 with Graves disease. Sequences were derived from peripheral blood mononuclear cells (PBMCs), sampled at new diagnosis, from a patient treated with antithyroid drugs. This CDR3 is CASSLLGQKTDTQYF. As DNA, the CDR3 is TGTGCCAGCAGTTTGTTGGGACAGAAGACAGATACGCAGTATTTT. Full variable domain (outside the CDR3, taken from reference TRBV28 and TRBJ2-3): DVKVTQSSRYLVKRTGEKVFLECVQDMDHENMFWYRQDPGLGLRLIYFSYDVKMKEKGDIPEGYSVSREKKERFSLILESASTNQTSMYLCASSLLGQKTDTQYFGPGTRLTVL.